This entry is about one T cell receptor (beta chain). Researchers ran the PCR with 60 Vbeta and 13 Jbeta primers. Only in-frame clones appear in the TCRdb table, and some are missing; sequencing was by immunoSEQ multiplex PCR. Of 120,000 or so clones detected, about 74% appear once; the ten largest clones hold approximately 6.4%. The sample comes from a study of cytomegalovirus exposure and HLA in healthy donors. The CDR3 totals 14 residues. CDR1 is SGHTA, CDR2 FQGNSA, per germline. The V and J ends lost 5 bases and 0 bases respectively, with 11 bases between them. The TCR sequence derives from a woman between 50 and 59 years old in good health and CMV-seropositive. The specimen was PBMCs. The chain uses TRBV7-2 and TRBJ2-7; D is possibly TRBD1 (6 bases). CDR3 sequence: CASSRDRFSYEQYF. CDR3 sequence (DNA): TGTGCCAGCAGCCGCGACAGGTTCTCCTACGAGCAGTACTTC.